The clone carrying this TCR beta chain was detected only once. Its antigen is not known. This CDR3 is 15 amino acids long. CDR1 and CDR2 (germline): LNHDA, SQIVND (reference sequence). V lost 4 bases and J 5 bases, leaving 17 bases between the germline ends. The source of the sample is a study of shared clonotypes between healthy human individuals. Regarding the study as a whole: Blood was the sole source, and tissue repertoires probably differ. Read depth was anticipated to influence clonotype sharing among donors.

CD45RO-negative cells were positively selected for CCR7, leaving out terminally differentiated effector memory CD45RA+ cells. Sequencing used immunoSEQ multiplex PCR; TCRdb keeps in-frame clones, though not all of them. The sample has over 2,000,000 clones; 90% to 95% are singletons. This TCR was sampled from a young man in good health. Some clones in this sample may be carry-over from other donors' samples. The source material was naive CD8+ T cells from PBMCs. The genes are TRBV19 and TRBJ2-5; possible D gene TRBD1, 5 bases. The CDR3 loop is CASSTFVRGKETQYF. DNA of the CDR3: TGTGCCAGTAGTACATTTGTTAGGGGCAAGGAGACCCAGTACTTC.